This T cell receptor (beta chain) was sequenced for a study of Ad26.COV2.S vaccination and SARS-CoV-2 variants. Profiling relied on immunoSEQ multiplex PCR, and the TCRdb table lists in-frame clones only, not all of them. This table holds roughly 140,000 clones, about nine tenths found once. Germline V CDR1 and CDR2: MGHDK, SYGVNS. The ends lost 8 bases at V and 4 bases at J; junction bases unmatched: 10. There are 15 residues in the CDR3. The rearrangement uses TRBV25-1 and TRBJ1-4; 7 positions agree with TRBD1. The sequenced sample was peripheral blood, obtained after recovery from COVID-19. This receptor was obtained from a human donor who had recovered from COVID-19. The CDR3 sequence: CASVGPGQSNEKLFF. CDR3 DNA sequence: TGTGCCAGCGTCGGACCGGGACAGAGTAATGAAAAACTGTTTTTT.